A single sample is the source of the 3 T cell receptor beta chains below, sequenced in a study of T cells after yellow fever vaccination. TCRdb fed the 5' RACE reads into MiXCR, producing one record per CDR3 protein. The data contain about 230,000 distinct CDR3 sequences, 6.7% of them singletons. The input for sequencing was CD4+ T cells sorted from PBMCs, taken on the day of the yellow fever booster vaccination. These receptors came from a man aged 25 to 45 who received the YFV17D yellow fever vaccine.

This chain links TRBV12-3 or TRBV12-4 with TRBJ2-3; TRBD2 matches at 12 bases. This CDR3 is built from 20 residues. J gave up 2 bases and V 3 bases, and 15 bases lay outside the gene matches. CDR3 DNA: TGTGCCAGCAGTTTTGCGACTAGCGGGAGCCGGACCGGACTCACAGATACGCAGTATTTT. Translated: CASSFATSGSRTGLTDTQYF.

The genes are TRBV9 and TRBJ2-6; the D is unclear. The CDR3 length is 17 residues. The V end was cut by 0 bases, the J end by 0 bases, with 10 bases between. Germline loops: CDR1 SGDLS, CDR2 YYNGEE. The CDR3: CASSVVVNLSGANVLTF. DNA of the CDR3: TGTGCCAGCAGCGTAGTAGTCAATCTCTCTGGGGCCAACGTCCTGACTTTC.

This clonotype was seen more than once but under ten times. The chain has TRBV5-1 and TRBJ1-1; D not certain. Per the germline V gene, CDR1 is SGHRS and CDR2 is YFSETQ. Trimming left V 6 bases short and J 0 bases short, with 9 bases between. The CDR3 totals 13 residues. The CDR3 reads CASKIDVNTEAFF. CDR3 bases: TGCGCCAGCAAAATCGACGTGAACACTGAAGCTTTCTTT.